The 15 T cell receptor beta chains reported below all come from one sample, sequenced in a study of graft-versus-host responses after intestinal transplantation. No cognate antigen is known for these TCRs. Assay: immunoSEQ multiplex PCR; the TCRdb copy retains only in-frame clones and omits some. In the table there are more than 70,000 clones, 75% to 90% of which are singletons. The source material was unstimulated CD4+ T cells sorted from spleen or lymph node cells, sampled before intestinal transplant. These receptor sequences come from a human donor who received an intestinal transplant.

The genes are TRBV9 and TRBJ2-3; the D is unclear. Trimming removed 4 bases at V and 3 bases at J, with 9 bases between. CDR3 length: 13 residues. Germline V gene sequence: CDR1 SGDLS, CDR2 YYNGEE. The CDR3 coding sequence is TGTGCCAGCAGCTCCCTTTCGACAGATACGCAGTATTTT. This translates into CASSSLSTDTQYF.

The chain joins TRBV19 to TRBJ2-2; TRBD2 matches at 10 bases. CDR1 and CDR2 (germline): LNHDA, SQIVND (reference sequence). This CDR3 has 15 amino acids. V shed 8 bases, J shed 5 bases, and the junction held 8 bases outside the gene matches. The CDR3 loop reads CASGLAGGWTGELFF. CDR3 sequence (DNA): TGTGCCAGTGGTTTAGCGGGGGGTTGGACCGGGGAGCTGTTTTTT.

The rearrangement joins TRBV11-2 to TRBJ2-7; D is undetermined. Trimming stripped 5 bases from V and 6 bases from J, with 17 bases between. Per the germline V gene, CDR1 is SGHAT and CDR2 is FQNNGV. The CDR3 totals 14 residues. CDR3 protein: CASSPPRVTSEQYF. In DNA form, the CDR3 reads TGTGCCAGCAGCCCACCCCGGGTAACCTCCGAGCAGTACTTC.

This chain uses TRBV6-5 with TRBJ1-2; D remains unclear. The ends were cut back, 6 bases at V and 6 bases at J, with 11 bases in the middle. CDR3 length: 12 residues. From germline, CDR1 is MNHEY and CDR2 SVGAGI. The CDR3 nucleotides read TGTGCCAGCAGCTCCCCAGGCCATGGCTACACCTTC. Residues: CASSSPGHGYTF.

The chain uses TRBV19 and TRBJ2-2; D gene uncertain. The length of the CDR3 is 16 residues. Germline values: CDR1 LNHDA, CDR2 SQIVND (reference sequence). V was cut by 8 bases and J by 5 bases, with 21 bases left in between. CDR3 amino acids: CASRGPRQRITGELFF. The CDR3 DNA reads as TGTGCCAGTCGCGGCCCCCGCCAGCGCATTACCGGGGAGCTGTTTTTT.

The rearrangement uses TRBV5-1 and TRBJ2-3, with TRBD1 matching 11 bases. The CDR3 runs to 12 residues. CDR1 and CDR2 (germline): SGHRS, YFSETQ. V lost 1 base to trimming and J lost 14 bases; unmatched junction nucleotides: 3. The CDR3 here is CASSLLGQGGYF. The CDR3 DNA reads TGCGCCAGCAGCTTGTTGGGACAGGGGGGGTATTTT.

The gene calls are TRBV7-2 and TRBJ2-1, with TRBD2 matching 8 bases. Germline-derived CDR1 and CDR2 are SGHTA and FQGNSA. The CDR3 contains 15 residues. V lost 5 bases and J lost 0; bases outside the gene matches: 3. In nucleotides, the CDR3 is TGTGCCAGCAGCCAGCGGGGGAGCTCCTACAATGAGCAGTTCTTC. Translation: CASSQRGSSYNEQFF.

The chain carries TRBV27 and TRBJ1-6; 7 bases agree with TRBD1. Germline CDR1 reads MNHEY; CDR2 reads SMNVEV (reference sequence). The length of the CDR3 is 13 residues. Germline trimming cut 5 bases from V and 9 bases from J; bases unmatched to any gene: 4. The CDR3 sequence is CASSAGQASPLHF. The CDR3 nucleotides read TGTGCCAGCAGTGCCGGACAGGCTTCACCCCTCCACTTT.

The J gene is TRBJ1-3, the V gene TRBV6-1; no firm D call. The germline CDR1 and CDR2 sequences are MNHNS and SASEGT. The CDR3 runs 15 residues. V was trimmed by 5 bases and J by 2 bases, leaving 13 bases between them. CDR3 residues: CASSPQVPTGNTIYF. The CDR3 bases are TGTGCCAGCAGTCCTCAGGTGCCCACTGGAAACACCATATATTTT.

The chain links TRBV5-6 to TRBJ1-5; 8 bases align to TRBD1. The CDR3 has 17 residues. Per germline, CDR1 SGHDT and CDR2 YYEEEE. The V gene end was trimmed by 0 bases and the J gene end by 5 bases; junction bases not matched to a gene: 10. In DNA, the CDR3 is TGTGCCAGCAGCTTGGGGGTTCTTGGGACAGGCCATCAGCCCCAGCATTTT. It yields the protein CASSLGVLGTGHQPQHF.

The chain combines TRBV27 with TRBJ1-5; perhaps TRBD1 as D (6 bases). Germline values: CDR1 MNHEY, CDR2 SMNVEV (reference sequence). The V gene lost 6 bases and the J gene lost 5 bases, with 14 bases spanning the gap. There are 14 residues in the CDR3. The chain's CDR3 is CASSPQGSYQPQHF. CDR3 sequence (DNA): TGTGCCAGCAGCCCACAGGGATCCTATCAGCCCCAGCATTTT.

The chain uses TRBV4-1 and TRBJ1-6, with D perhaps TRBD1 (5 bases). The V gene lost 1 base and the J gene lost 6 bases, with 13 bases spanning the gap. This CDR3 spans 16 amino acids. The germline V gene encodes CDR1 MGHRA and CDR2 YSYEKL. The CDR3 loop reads CASSQGWGGANSPLHF. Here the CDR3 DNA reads TGCGCCAGCAGCCAAGGGTGGGGGGGTGCTAATTCACCCCTCCACTTT.

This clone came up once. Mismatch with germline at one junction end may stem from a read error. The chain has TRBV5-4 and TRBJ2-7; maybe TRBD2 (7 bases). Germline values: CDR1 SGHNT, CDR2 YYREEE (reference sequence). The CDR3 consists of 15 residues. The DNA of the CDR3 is TGTGCCGGCAGCGTGGGGGGGGGCGTAAGTTACGAGCAGTACTTC. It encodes CAGSVGGGVSYEQYF.

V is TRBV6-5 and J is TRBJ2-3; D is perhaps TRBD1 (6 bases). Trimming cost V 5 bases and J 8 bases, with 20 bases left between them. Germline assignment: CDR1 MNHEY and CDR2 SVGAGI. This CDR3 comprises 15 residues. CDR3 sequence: CASSTGTIGSGTQYF. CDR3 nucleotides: TGTGCCAGCAGTACGGGGACAATAGGGTCGGGTACGCAGTATTTT.

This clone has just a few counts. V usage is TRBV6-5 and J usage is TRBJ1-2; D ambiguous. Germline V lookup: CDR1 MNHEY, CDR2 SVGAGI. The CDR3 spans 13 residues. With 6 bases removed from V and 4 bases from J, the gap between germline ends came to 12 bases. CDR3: CASRGGRRYGYTF. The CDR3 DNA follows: TGTGCCAGCAGGGGAGGCCGGCGCTATGGCTACACCTTC.